This T cell receptor beta chain comes out of a study of blood T cell repertoires in COVID-19. Germline V gene lookup returns CDR1 MDHEN and CDR2 SYDVKM. With 4 bases removed from V and 4 bases from J, the gap between germline ends came to 8 bases. The CDR3 runs to 14 residues. Only in-frame clones appear in the TCRdb table, and some are missing; sequencing was by immunoSEQ multiplex PCR. In the table there are under 200,000 clones, 70% to 80% of which are singletons. This TCR was sampled from a woman aged 60-70 years with COVID-19, enrolled during active disease. Material for sequencing was peripheral blood. The chain employs TRBV28 and TRBJ1-6; D unclear. For the CDR3, the DNA is TGTGCCAGCAGTTCCCAGGTGTATAATTCACCCCTCCACTTT. It translates to CASSSQVYNSPLHF.